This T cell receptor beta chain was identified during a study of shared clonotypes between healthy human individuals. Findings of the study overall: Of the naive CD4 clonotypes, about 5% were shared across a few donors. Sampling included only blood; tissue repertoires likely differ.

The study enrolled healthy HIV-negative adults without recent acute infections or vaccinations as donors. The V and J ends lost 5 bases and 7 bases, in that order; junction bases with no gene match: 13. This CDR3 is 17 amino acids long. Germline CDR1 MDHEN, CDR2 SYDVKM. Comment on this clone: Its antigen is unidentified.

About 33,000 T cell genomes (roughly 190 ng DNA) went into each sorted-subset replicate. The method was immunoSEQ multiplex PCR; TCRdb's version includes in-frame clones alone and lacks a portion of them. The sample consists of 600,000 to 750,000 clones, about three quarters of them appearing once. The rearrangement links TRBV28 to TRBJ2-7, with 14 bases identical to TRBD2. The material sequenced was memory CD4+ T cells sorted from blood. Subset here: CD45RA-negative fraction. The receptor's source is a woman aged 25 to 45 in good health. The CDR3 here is CASSPWGVTSGREEQYF. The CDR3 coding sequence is TGTGCCAGCAGTCCATGGGGCGTGACTAGCGGGAGGGAAGAGCAGTACTTC.